The T cell receptor (beta chain) described here comes from a study of blood T cell repertoires in COVID-19. Study context: The origin of the acute and convalescent COVID-19 samples was the United States, Italy and Spain. Nucleic acid was either cDNA or gDNA, and it came from T cells, B-cell-depleted T cells, or PBMCs.

CDR3 length: 14 amino acids. Germline loops: CDR1 SEHNR, CDR2 FQNEAQ (reference sequence). Trimming cost V 4 bases and J 5 bases, with 9 bases left between them. Seattle enrolled patients during active infection and tracked them longitudinally. Sequencing was performed with immunoSEQ multiplex PCR; in TCRdb, only in-frame clones are kept and a portion is missing. This table holds 100,000 or so clones, about 90% found once. Sequencing used peripheral blood. This rearrangement joins TRBV7-9 to TRBJ1-6; D is undetermined. This clonotype originated in a woman between 45 and 65 years old with COVID-19, enrolled during active disease. In nucleotides, the CDR3 is TGTGCCAGCAGCTCCACCGGGGATAATTCACCCCTCCACTTT. The encoded protein is CASSSTGDNSPLHF.